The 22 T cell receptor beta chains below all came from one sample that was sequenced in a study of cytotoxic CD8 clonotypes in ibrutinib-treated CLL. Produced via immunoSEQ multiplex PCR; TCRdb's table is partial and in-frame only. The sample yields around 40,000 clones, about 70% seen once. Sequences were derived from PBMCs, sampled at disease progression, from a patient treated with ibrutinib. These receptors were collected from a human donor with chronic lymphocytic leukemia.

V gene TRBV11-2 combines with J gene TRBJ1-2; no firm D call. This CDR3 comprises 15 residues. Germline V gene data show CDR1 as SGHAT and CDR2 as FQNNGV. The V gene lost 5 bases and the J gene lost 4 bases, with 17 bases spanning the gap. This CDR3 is CASSPPGQRGYGYTF. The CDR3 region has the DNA TGTGCCAGCAGCCCCCCGGGCCAGCGGGGCTATGGCTACACCTTC.

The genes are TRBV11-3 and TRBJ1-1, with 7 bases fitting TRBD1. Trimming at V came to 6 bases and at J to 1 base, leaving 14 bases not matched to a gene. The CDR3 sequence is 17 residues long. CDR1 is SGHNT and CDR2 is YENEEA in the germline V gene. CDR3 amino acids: CASRTTKLGQPNTEAFF. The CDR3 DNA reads TGTGCCAGCAGGACGACCAAGTTGGGACAGCCGAACACTGAAGCTTTCTTT.

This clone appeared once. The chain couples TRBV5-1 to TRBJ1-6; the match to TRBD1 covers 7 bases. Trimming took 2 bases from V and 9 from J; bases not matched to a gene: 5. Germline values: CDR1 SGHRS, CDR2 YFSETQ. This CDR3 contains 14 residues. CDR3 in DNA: TGCGCCAGCAGCTTAGGACAGGAGATTTCACCCCTCCACTTT. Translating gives CASSLGQEISPLHF.

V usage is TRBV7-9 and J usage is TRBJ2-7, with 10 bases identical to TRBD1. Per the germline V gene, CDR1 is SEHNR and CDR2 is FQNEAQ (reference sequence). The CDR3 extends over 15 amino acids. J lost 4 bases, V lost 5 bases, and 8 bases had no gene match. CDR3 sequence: CASSGGQGSFYEQYF. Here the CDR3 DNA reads TGTGCCAGCAGCGGGGGACAGGGGTCATTTTACGAGCAGTACTTC.

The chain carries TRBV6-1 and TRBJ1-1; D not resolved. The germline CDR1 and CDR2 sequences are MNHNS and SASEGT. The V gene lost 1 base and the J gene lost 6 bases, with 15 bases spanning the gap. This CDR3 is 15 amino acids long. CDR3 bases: TGTGCCAGCAGTGAAGTCGGAGAACCCACACCTGAAGCTTTCTTT. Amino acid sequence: CASSEVGEPTPEAFF.

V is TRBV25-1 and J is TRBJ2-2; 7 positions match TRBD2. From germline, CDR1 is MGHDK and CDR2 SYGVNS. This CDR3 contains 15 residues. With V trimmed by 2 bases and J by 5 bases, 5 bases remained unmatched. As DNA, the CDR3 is TGTGCCAGCAGTGAAGATCGGGGAGGGACCGGGGAGCTGTTTTTT. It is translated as CASSEDRGGTGELFF.

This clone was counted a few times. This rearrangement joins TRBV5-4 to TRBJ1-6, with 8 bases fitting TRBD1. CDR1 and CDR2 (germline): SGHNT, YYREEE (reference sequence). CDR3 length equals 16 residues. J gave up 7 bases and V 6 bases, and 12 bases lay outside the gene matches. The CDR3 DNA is TGTGCCAGCACGGAACGGACAGGGAGTGCGAATTCACCCCTCCACTTT. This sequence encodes CASTERTGSANSPLHF.

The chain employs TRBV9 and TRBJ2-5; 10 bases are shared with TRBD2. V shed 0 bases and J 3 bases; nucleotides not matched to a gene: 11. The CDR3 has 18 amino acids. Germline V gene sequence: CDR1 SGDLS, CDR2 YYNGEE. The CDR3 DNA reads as TGTGCCAGCAGCGTAGGGGTTGGGGGGACTAGCGAAAAAGAGACCCAGTACTTC. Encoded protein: CASSVGVGGTSEKETQYF. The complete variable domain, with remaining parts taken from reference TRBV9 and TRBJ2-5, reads DSGVTQTPKHLITATGQRVTLRCSPRSGDLSVYWYQQSLDQGLQFLIQYYNGEERAKGNILERFSAQQFPDLHSELNLSSLELGDSALYFCASSVGVGGTSEKETQYFGPGTRLLVL.

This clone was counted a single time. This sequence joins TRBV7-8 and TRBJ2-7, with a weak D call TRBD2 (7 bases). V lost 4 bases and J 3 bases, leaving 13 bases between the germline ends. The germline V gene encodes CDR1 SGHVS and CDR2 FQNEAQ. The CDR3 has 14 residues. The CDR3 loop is CASSSQGTNYEQYF. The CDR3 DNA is TGTGCCAGCAGCTCCCAGGGGACTAACTACGAGCAGTACTTC.

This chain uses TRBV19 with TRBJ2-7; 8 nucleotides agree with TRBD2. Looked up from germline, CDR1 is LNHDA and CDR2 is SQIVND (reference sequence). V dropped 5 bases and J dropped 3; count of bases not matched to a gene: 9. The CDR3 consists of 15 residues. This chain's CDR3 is CASSPSQAGVYEQYF. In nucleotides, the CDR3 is TGTGCCAGTAGTCCCTCGCAAGCGGGAGTCTACGAGCAGTACTTC. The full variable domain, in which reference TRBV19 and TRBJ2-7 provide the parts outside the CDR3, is DGGITQSPKYLFRKEGQNVTLSCEQNLNHDAMYWYRQDPGQGLRLIYYSQIVNDFQKGDIAEGYSVSREKKESFPLTVTSAQKNPTAFYLCASSPSQAGVYEQYFGPGTRLTVT.

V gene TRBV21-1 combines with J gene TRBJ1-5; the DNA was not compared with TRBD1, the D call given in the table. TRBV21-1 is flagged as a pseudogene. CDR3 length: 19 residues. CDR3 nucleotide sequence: TGTGCCAGCAGCAAAAAAACCGGGACAGGGTTTTATAGCAATCAGCCCCAGCATTTT. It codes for CASSKKTGTGFYSNQPQHF.

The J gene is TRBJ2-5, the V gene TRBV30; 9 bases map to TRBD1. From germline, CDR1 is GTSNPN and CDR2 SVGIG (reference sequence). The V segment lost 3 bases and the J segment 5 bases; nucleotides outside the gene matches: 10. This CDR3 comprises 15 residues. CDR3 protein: CAWRTGQGSVETQYF. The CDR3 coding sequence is TGTGCCTGGAGGACGGGACAGGGCTCTGTGGAGACCCAGTACTTC.

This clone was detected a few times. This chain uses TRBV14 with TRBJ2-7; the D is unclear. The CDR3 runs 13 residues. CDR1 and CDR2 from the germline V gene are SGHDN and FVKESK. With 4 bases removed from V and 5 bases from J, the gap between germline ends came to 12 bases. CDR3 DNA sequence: TGTGCCAGCAGCCTTGGGGTCCGAGACGAGCAGTACTTC. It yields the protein CASSLGVRDEQYF.

Here the CDR3 reads CASSALAGEGTDTQYF. In DNA, the CDR3 is TGTGCCAGCAGCGCCCTAGCGGGAGAAGGCACAGATACGCAGTATTTT. The chain carries TRBV9 and TRBJ2-3; 10 bases are a match to TRBD2. Germline-derived CDR1 and CDR2 are SGDLS and YYNGEE. This CDR3 contains 16 residues. Trimming at V came to 3 bases and at J to 1 base, leaving 5 bases not matched to a gene.

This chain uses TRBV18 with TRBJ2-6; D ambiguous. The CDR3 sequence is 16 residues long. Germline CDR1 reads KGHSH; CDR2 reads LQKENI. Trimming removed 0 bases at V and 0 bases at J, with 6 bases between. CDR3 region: CASSPPSLSGANVLTF. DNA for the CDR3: TGTGCCAGCTCACCACCGAGTCTCTCTGGGGCCAACGTCCTGACTTTC.

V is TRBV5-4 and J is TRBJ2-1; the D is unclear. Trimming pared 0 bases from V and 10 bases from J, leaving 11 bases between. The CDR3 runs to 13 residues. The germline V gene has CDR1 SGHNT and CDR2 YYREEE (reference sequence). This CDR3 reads CASSLVSSSEQFF. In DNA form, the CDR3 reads TGTGCCAGCAGCTTGGTGTCCTCGAGCGAGCAGTTCTTC.

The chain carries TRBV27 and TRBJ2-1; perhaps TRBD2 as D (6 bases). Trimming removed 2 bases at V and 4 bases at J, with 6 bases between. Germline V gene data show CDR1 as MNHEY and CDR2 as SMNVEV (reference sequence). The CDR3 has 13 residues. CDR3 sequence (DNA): TGTGCCAGCAGTTTAGGGACTTACAATGAGCAGTTCTTC. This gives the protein CASSLGTYNEQFF.

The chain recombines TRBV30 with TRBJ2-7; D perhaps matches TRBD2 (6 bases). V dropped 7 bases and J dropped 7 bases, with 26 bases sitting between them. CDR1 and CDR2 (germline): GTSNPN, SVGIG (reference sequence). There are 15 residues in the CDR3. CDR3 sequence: CAFTAGLAPGQEQYF. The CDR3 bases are TGTGCCTTCACCGCCGGCCTAGCGCCGGGCCAGGAGCAGTACTTC.

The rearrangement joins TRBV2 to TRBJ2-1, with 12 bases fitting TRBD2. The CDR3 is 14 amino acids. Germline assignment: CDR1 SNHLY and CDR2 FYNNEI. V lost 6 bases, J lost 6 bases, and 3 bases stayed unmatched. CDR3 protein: CASRGLAGLNEQFF. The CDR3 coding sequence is TGTGCCAGCAGAGGACTAGCGGGACTCAATGAGCAGTTCTTC.

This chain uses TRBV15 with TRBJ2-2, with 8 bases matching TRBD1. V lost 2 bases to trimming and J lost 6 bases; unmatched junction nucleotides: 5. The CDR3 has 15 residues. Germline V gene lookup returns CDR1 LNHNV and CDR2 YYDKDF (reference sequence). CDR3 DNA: TGTGCCACCAGCAGACCCGACAGGGGCGCCGGGGAGCTGTTTTTT. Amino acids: CATSRPDRGAGELFF.

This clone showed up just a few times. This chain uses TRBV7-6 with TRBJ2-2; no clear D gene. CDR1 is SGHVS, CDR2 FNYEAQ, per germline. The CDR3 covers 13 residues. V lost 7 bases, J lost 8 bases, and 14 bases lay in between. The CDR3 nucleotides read TGTGCCAGCAACCCCTTTTTGGCGGGGGAGCTGTTTTTT. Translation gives CASNPFLAGELFF. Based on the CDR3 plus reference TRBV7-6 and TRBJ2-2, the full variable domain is GAGVSQSPRYKVTKRGQDVALRCDPISGHVSLYWYRQALGQGPEFLTYFNYEAQQDKSGLPNDRFSAERPEGSISTLTIQRTEQRDSAMYRCASNPFLAGELFFGEGSRLTVL.

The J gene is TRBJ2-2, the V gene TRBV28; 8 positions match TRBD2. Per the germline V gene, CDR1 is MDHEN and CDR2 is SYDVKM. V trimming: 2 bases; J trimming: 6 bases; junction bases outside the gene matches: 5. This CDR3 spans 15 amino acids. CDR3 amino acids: CASSLQRTSPGELFF. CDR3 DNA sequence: TGTGCCAGCAGTTTACAGAGGACTAGCCCCGGGGAGCTGTTTTTT.